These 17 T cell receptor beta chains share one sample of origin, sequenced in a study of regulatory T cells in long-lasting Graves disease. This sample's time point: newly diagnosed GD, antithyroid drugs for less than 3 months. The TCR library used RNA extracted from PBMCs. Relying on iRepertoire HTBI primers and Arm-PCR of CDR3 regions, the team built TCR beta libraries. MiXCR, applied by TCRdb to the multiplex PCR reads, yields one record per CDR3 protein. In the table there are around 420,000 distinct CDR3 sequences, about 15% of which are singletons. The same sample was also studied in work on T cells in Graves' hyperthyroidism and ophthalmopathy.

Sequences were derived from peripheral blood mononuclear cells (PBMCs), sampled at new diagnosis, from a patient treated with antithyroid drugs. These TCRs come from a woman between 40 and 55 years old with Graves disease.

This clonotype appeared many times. CDR3 nucleotides: TGTGCCAGCAGTCCCCGACAGGGCTGGAATGAAAAACTGTTTTTT. It codes for CASSPRQGWNEKLFF. The chain joins TRBV2 to TRBJ1-4, with 7 positions matching TRBD1. The germline gives CDR1 SNHLY, CDR2 FYNNEI. V dropped 5 bases and J dropped 5; count of bases not matched to a gene: 8. This CDR3 is 15 amino acids long.

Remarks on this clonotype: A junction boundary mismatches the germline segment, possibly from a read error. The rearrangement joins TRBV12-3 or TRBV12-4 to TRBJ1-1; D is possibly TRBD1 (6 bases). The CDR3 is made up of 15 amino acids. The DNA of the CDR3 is TGTGCCAGCAGTTCCCCTTTAGGCGGGGACACTGAAACTTTCTTT. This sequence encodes CASSSPLGGDTETFF.

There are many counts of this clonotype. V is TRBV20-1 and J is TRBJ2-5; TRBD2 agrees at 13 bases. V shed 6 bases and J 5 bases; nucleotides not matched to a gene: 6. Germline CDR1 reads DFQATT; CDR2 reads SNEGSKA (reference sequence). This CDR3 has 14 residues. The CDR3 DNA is TGCAGTGCCACCGGACTAGCGGGAGAGGAGACCCAGTACTTC. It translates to CSATGLAGEETQYF.

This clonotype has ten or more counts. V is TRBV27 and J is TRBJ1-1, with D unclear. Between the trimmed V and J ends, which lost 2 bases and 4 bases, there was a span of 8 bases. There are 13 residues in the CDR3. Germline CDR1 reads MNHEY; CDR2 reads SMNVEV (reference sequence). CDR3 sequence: CASSLSLVTEAFF. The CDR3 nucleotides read TGTGCCAGCAGTTTAAGCTTGGTCACTGAAGCTTTCTTT.

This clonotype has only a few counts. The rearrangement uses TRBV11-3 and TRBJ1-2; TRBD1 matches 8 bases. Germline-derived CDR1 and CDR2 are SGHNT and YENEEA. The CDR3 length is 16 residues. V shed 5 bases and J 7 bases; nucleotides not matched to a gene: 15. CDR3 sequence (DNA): TGTGCCAGCAGCCCCGGGACAGGCGCTCCCCTATTTGGCTACACCTTC. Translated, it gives CASSPGTGAPLFGYTF.

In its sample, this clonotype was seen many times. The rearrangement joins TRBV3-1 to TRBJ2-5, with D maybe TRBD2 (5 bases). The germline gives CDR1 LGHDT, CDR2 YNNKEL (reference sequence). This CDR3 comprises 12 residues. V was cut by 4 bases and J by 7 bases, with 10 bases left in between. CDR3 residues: CASSREMGTQYF. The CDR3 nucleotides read TGTGCCAGCAGCCGGGAGATGGGGACCCAGTACTTC.

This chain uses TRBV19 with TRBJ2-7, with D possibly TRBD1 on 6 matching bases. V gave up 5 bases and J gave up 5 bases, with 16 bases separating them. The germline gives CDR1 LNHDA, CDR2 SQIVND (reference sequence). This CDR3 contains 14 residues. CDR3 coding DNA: TGTGCCAGTAGTGACATACAGGGTATCGACGAGCAGTACTTC. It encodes CASSDIQGIDEQYF.

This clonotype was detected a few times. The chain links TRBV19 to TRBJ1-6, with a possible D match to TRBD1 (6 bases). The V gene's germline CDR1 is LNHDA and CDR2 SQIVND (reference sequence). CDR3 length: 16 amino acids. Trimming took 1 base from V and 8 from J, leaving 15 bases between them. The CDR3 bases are TGTGCCAGTAGTATAGTTCCGGGGGCAAGCGATTCACCCCTCCACTTT. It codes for CASSIVPGASDSPLHF.

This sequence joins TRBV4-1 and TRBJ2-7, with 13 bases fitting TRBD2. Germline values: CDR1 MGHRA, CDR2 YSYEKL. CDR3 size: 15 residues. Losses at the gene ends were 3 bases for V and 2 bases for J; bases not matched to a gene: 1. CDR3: CASSQGLAGTYEQYF. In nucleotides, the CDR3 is TGCGCCAGCAGCCAGGGACTAGCGGGAACCTACGAGCAGTACTTC.

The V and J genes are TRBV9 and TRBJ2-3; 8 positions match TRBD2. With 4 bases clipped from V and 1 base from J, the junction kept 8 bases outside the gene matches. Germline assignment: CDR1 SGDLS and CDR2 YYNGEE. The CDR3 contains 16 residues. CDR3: CASSSSSGGGTDTQYF. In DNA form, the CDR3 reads TGTGCCAGCAGCTCTTCGTCGGGGGGGGGCACAGATACGCAGTATTTT. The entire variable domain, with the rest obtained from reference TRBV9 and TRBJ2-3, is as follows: DSGVTQTPKHLITATGQRVTLRCSPRSGDLSVYWYQQSLDQGLQFLIQYYNGEERAKGNILERFSAQQFPDLHSELNLSSLELGDSALYFCASSSSSGGGTDTQYFGPGTRLTVL.

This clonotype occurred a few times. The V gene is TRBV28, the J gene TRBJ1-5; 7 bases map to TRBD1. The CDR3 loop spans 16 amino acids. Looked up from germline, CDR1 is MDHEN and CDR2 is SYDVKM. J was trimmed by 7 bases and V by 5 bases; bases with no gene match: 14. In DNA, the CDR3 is TGTGCCAGCAGTCCCCATACCGGGACAGAGGGACAGCCCCAGCATTTT. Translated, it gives CASSPHTGTEGQPQHF.

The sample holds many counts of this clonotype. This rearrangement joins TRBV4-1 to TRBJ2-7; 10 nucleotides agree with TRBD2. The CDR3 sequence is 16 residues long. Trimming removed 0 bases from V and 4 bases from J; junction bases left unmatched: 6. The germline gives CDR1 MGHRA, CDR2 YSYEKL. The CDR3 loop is CASSQEMTSGLYEQYF. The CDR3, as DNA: TGCGCCAGCAGCCAAGAAATGACTAGCGGGCTGTACGAGCAGTACTTC.

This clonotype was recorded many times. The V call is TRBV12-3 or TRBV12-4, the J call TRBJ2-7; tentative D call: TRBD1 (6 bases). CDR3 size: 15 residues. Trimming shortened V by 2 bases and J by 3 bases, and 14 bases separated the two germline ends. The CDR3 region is CASSLSGQTLYEQYF. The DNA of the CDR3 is TGTGCCAGCAGTTTATCAGGACAGACACTCTACGAGCAGTACTTC.

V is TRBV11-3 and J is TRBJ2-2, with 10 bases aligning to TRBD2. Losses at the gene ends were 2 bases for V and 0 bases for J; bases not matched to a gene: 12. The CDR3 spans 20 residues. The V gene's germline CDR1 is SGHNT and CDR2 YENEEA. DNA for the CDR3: TGTGCCAGCAGCTTACGGCTGCGGCTAGCGGGAGAACCGAACACCGGGGAGCTGTTTTTT. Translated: CASSLRLRLAGEPNTGELFF.

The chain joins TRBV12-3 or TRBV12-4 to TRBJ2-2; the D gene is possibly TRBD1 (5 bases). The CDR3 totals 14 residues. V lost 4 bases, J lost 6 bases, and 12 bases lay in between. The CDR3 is CASSSDTTAGELFF. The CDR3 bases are TGTGCCAGCAGTTCTGACACGACAGCCGGGGAGCTGTTTTTT.

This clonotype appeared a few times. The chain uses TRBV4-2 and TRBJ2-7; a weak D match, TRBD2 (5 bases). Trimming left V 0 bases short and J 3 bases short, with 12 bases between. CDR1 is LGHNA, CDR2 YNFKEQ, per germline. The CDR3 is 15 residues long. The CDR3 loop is CASSQELGSNYEQYF. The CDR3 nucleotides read TGTGCCAGCAGCCAAGAATTAGGGAGCAACTACGAGCAGTACTTC.

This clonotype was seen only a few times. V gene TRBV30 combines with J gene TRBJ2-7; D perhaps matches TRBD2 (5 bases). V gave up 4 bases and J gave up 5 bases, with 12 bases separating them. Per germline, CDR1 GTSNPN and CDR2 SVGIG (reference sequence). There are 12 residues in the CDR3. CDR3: CAWTATEDEQYF. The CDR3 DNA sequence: TGTGCCTGGACAGCCACGGAGGACGAGCAGTACTTC.